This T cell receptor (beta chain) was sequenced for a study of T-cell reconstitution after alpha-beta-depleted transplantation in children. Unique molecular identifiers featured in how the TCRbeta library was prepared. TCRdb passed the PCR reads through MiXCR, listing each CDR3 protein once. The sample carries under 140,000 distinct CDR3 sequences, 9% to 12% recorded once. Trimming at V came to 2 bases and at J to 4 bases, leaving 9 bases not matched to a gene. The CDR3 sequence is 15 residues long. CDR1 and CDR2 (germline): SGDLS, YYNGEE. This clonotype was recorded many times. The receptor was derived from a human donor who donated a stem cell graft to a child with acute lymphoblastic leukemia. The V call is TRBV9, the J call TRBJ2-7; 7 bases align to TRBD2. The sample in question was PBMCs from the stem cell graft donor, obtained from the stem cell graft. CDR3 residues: CASSVTGTTRYEQYF. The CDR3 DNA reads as TGTGCCAGCAGCGTGACCGGGACTACTCGTTACGAGCAGTACTTC.